The sequence of this T cell receptor beta chain was determined in a study of shared clonotypes between healthy human individuals. Points from the study as a whole: Unshared clonotypes carried lower generation probabilities than those common to all four donors.

This table comes from immunoSEQ multiplex PCR, and its TCRdb copy is limited to in-frame clones, with some not included. The top ten clones hold 0.9% to 1.3% of a sample with millions of clones, roughly 95% of them seen once. This clone was counted between two and nine times. No antigen is known for it. Selected positively for CCR7 and CD45RO-negative, naive CD8 cells excluded terminally differentiated effector memory CD45RA+ cells. Sequenced: naive CD8+ T cells sorted from blood. The source is a young man in good health.

The CDR3 spells CASSVGQGGHYGYTF. The CDR3 DNA reads as TGTGCCAGCAGCGTAGGACAGGGGGGGCACTATGGCTACACCTTC. The rearrangement links TRBV9 to TRBJ1-2, with 9 bases matching TRBD1. This CDR3 has 15 amino acids. The junction had 3 bases not matched to a gene; V was cut back by 0 bases and J by 3 bases. Germline CDR1 and CDR2: SGDLS and YYNGEE.